These 14 T cell receptor beta chains were all obtained from the same sample, sequenced in a study of shared clonotypes between healthy human individuals (dated by TCRdb to the early 2020s). Libraries were made using the immunoSEQ multiplex PCR assay. In its TCRdb copy, this immuneACCESS table keeps in-frame sequences only and misses some clones. Where compared with another copy, unresolved V genes explain less than half of these, and the others have no known cause. In all, the sample holds 950,000 to 1,100,000 clones, and roughly 74% of those were seen once. Of the sample, roughly 0.55% falls within the top ten clones. Material: memory CD4+ T cells from PBMCs. The sample's cell subset or site label is to be understood as: CD45RA-negative fraction. The receptors come from a man between 18 and 29 years old in good health. Some clones in this sample may be carry-over from other donors' samples.

The rearrangement links TRBV10-3 to TRBJ2-7; D is unclear. This CDR3 is 14 amino acids long. V was trimmed by 7 bases and J by 2 bases, leaving 15 bases between them. Germline CDR1 reads ENHRY; CDR2 reads SYGVKD. The CDR3 nucleotides read TGTGCCATCACCTCTCCAGACTCGACCTACGAGCAGTACTTC. Protein sequence: CAITSPDSTYEQYF.

This chain links TRBV6-1 with TRBJ1-2; tentative D call: TRBD1 (6 bases). The CDR3 is made up of 13 amino acids. Germline V gene data show CDR1 as MNHNS and CDR2 as SASEGT. The V end was cut by 8 bases, the J end by 2 bases, with 12 bases between. This CDR3 reads CASSDQGNYGYTF. CDR3 bases: TGTGCCAGCTCTGATCAGGGGAACTATGGCTACACCTTC.

With regard to this clone: A much larger clonotype is one base distant, so this may be a read error. Distinct nucleotide sequences in the sample also encode this CDR3. J is TRBJ1-2 and V is TRBV6-1; 7 nucleotides match TRBD1. Germline V lookup: CDR1 MNHNS, CDR2 SASEGT. V gave up 7 bases and J gave up 4 bases; unmatched junction bases: 9. The CDR3 totals 14 residues. The CDR3 loop reads CASTRTGGLYGYTF. The CDR3 DNA is TGTGCCAGCACTAGGACAGGAGGTCTCTATGGCTACACCTTC.

The CDR3 protein is CASSISGGPYEQYF. For the CDR3, the DNA is TGTGCCAGTAGTATTAGCGGGGGACCCTACGAGCAGTACTTC. The chain uses TRBV19 and TRBJ2-7; 9 nucleotides agree with TRBD2. Germline lookup yields CDR1 LNHDA and CDR2 SQIVND (reference sequence). The CDR3 spans 14 residues. Trimming at V came to 3 bases and at J to 2 bases, leaving 2 bases not matched to a gene.

The rearrangement links TRBV2 to TRBJ1-2, with D possibly matching TRBD1 (5 bases). Germline CDR1 reads SNHLY; CDR2 reads FYNNEI. The CDR3 extends over 14 amino acids. V was shortened by 7 bases and J by 4 bases, with 16 bases between the two germline ends. This CDR3 is CASTPLGVGYGYTF. In nucleotides, the CDR3 is TGTGCCAGCACCCCGCTGGGGGTTGGCTATGGCTACACCTTC.

V gene TRBV2 combines with J gene TRBJ1-2; unclear D gene. There are 12 residues in the CDR3. Per the germline V gene, CDR1 is SNHLY and CDR2 is FYNNEI. The germline V and J ends were trimmed by 2 bases and 7 bases, with 8 bases remaining between them. The CDR3 coding sequence is TGTGCCAGCAGTGAAAGGTCTTCTGGCTACACCTTC. Amino acid sequence: CASSERSSGYTF.

The table lists this clone with many counts. Other nucleotide sequences in the sample specify the same CDR3. The rearrangement joins TRBV5-4 to TRBJ2-7; no clear D gene. V was pared by 1 base and J by 5 bases, with 10 bases between. Germline CDR1 SGHNT, CDR2 YYREEE (reference sequence). This CDR3 has 13 residues. The CDR3 DNA sequence: TGTGCCAGCAGCTTGTTCGGAGAGAACGAGCAGTACTTC. It is translated as CASSLFGENEQYF.

Comments on this clone: Other DNA sequences from this sample encode an identical CDR3 as well. DNA of the CDR3: TGTGCCAGCTCACCACCCGGACTACCCTACGAGCAGTACTTC. Translated, it gives CASSPPGLPYEQYF. The V call is TRBV18, the J call TRBJ2-7; the D gene is possibly TRBD2 (6 bases). The CDR3 length is 14 residues. CDR1 and CDR2 from the germline V gene are KGHSH and LQKENI. V was clipped by 0 bases and J by 2 bases, with 8 bases between them.

The V and J genes are TRBV28 and TRBJ1-2; the match to TRBD1 covers 9 bases. This CDR3 is 14 amino acids long. Trimming removed 8 bases from V and 6 bases from J; junction bases left unmatched: 10. The germline gives CDR1 MDHEN, CDR2 SYDVKM. The CDR3 sequence is CASSKGQGRDGYTF. DNA of the CDR3: TGTGCCAGCTCTAAAGGACAGGGGAGGGATGGCTACACCTTC.

The V call is TRBV30, the J call TRBJ1-1, with D possibly being TRBD1 (5 bases). V gave up 2 bases and J gave up 7 bases, with 11 bases separating them. There are 12 residues in the CDR3. Per germline, CDR1 GTSNPN and CDR2 SVGIG (reference sequence). DNA for the CDR3: TGTGCCTGGAGTCGTGGGGGAGGTGAAGCTTTCTTT. This sequence encodes CAWSRGGGEAFF.

This chain uses TRBV9 with TRBJ2-2, with a tentative D call TRBD1 (5 bases). CDR3 size: 16 residues. Germline CDR1 reads SGDLS; CDR2 reads YYNGEE. V lost 0 bases and J lost 0, with 9 bases in between. The CDR3 loop reads CASSVEGVPNTGELFF. CDR3 bases: TGTGCCAGCAGCGTAGAAGGGGTTCCGAACACCGGGGAGCTGTTTTTT.

This clone was seen a handful of times. V usage is TRBV9 and J usage is TRBJ1-1; D remains ambiguous. The V end was cut by 0 bases, the J end by 4 bases, with 13 bases between. The CDR3 spans 15 residues. The germline V gene has CDR1 SGDLS and CDR2 YYNGEE. DNA of the CDR3: TGTGCCAGCAGCGTAGGACTCGCCCACGGCACTGAAGCTTTCTTT. The encoded protein is CASSVGLAHGTEAFF.

The V call is TRBV6-6, the J call TRBJ1-5, with 8 bases fitting TRBD1. The CDR3 contains 13 residues. With 8 bases clipped from V and 4 bases from J, the junction kept 4 bases outside the gene matches. From germline, CDR1 is MNHNY and CDR2 SVGAGI (reference sequence). The CDR3 is CASCDRGNQPQHF. The DNA of the CDR3 is TGTGCCAGCTGTGACAGGGGAAATCAGCCCCAGCATTTT.

The chain employs TRBV2 and TRBJ2-3; TRBD2 matches 13 bases. Germline V gene sequence: CDR1 SNHLY, CDR2 FYNNEI. V dropped 6 bases and J dropped 1; count of bases not matched to a gene: 1. This CDR3 is 15 amino acids long. CDR3 protein: CASSTSGRGTDTQYF. The CDR3 DNA reads as TGTGCCAGCAGCACTAGCGGGAGGGGCACAGATACGCAGTATTTT.